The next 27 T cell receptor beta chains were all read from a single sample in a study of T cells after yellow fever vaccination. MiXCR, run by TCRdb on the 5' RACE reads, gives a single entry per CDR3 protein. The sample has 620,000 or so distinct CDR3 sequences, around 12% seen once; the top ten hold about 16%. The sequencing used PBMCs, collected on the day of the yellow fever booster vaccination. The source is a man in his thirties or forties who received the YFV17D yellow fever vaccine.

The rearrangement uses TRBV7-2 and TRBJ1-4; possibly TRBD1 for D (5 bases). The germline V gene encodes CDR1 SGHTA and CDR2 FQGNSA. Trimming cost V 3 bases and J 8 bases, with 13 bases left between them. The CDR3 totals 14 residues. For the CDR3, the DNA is TGTGCCAGCAGCTTCAGGGCTGGGTACGAAAAACTGTTTTTT. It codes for CASSFRAGYEKLFF.

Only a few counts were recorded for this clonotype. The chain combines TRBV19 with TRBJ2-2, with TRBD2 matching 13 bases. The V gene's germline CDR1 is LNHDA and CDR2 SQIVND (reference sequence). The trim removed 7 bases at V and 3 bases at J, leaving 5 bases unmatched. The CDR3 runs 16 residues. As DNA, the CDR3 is TGTGCCAGTACCTGGACTAGCGGGAGTTACACCGGGGAGCTGTTTTTT. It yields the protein CASTWTSGSYTGELFF.

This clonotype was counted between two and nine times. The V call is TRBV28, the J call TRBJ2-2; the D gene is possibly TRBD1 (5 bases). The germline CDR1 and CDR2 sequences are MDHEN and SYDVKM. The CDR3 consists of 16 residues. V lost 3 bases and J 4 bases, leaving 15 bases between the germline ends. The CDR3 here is CASSFSPAGFTGELFF. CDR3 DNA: TGTGCCAGCAGTTTCTCCCCGGCAGGGTTCACCGGGGAGCTGTTTTTT.

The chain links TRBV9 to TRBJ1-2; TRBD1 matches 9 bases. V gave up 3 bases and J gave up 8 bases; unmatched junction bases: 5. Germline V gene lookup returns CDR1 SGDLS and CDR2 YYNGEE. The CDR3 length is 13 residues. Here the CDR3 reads CASSAQGAQGYTF. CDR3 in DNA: TGTGCCAGCAGCGCACAGGGGGCCCAGGGCTACACCTTC.

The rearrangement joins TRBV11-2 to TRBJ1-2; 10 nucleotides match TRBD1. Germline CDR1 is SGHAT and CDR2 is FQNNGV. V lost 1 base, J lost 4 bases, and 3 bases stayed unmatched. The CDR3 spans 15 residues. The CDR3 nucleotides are TGTGCCAGCAGCTTAGGGACAGGGGGGTTCTATGGCTACACCTTC. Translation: CASSLGTGGFYGYTF.

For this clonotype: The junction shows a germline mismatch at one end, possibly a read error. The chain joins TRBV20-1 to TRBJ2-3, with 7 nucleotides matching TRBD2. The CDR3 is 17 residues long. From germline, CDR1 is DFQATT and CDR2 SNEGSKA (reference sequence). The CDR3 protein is CCASLRAPAGVLDTQYF. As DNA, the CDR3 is TGCTGTGCTAGCCTCCGGGCCCCGGCGGGAGTATTAGATACGCAGTATTTT.

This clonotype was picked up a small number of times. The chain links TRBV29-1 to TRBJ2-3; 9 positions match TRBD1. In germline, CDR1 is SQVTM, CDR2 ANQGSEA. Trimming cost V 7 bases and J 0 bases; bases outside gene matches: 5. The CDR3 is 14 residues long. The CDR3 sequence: CSGGQGTSTDTQYF. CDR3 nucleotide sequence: TGCAGCGGTGGACAGGGGACAAGCACAGATACGCAGTATTTT.

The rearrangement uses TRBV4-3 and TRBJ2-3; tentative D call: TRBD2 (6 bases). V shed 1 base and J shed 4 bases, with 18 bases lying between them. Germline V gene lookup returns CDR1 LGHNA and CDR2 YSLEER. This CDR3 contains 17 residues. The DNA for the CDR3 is TGCGCCAGCAGCCAAGGGTGGGCCGCCCGGAGGGCAGATACGCAGTATTTT. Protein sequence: CASSQGWAARRADTQYF.

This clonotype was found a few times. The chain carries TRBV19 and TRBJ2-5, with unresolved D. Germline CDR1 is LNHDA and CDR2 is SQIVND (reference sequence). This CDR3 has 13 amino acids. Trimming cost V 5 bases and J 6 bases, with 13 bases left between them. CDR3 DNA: TGTGCCAGTAGTGCCACCCCTCCAAAGACCCAGTACTTC. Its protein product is CASSATPPKTQYF.

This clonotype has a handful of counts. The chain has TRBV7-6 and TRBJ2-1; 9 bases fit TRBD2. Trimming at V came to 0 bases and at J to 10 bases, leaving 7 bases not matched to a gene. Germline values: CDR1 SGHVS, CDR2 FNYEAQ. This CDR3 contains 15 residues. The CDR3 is CASSLALAGIGEQFF. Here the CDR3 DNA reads TGTGCCAGCAGCTTAGCACTAGCGGGCATCGGGGAGCAGTTCTTC.

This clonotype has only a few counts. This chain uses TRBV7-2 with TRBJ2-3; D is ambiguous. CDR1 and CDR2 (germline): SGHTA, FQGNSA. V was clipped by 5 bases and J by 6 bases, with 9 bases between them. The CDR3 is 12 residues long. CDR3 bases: TGTGCCAGCAGCATTAGCAGGGATACGCAGTATTTT. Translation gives CASSISRDTQYF.

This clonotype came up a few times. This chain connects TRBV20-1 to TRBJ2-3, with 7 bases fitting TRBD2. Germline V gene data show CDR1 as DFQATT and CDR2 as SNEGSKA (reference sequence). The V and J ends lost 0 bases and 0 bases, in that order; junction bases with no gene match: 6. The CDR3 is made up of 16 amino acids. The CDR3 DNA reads TGCAGTGCTAGAGACGTGGCGCGGGAGAGCACAGATACGCAGTATTTT. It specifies CSARDVARESTDTQYF.

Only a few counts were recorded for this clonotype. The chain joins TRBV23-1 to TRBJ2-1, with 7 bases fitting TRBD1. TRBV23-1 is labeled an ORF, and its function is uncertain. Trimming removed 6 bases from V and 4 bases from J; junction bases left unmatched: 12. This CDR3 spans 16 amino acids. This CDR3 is CASSRPGQVEYNEQFF. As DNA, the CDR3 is TGCGCCAGCAGCCGACCCGGACAGGTTGAATACAATGAGCAGTTCTTC.

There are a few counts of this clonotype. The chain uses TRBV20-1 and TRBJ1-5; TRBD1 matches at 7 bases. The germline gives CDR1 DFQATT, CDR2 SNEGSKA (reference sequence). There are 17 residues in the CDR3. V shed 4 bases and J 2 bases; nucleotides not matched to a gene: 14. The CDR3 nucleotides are TGCAGTGCTACTGGGACAGTACCCGTTATCGGCAATCAGCCCCAGCATTTT. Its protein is CSATGTVPVIGNQPQHF.

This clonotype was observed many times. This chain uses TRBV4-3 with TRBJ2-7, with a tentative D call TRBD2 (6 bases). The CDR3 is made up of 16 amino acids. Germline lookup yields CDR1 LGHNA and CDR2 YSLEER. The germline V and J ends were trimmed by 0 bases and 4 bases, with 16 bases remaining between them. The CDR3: CASSQDLDSGVYEQYF. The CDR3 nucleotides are TGCGCCAGCAGCCAAGACCTCGATAGCGGAGTTTACGAGCAGTACTTC.

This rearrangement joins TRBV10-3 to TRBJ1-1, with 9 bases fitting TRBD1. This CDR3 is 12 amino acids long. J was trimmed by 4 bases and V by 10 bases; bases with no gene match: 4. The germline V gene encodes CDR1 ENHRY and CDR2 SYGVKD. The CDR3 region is CATGQGGTEAFF. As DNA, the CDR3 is TGTGCCACGGGACAGGGTGGCACTGAAGCTTTCTTT.

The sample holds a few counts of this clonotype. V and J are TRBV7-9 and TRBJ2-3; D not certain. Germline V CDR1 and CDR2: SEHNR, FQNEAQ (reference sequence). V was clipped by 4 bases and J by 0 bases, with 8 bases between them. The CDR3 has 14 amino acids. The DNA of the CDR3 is TGTGCCAGCAGCTCTCGGAAAAGCACAGATACGCAGTATTTT. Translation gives CASSSRKSTDTQYF.

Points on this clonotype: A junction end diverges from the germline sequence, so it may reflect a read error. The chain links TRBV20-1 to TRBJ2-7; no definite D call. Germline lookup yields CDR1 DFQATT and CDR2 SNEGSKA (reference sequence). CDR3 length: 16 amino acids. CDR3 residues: CCARETSVGYPYELYF. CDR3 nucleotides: TGCTGTGCTAGAGAAACTTCGGTCGGCTACCCCTACGAGCTGTACTTC.

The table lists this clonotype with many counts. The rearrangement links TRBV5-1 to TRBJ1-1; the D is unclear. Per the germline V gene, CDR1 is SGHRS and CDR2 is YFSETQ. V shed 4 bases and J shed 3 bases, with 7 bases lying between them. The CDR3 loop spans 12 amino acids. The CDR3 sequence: CASSGSHTEAFF. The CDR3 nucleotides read TGCGCCAGCAGCGGGTCTCACACTGAAGCTTTCTTT.

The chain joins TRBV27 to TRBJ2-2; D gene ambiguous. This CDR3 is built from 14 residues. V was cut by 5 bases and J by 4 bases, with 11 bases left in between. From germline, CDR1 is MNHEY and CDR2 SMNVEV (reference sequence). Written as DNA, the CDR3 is TGTGCCAGCAGTGCAGGATGGGGCACCGGGGAGCTGTTTTTT. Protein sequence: CASSAGWGTGELFF.

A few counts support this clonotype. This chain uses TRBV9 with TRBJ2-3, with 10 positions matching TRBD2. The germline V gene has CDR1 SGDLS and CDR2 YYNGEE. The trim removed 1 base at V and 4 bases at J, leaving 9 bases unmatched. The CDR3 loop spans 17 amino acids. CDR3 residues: CASSVNPSGSGADTQYF. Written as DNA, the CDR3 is TGTGCCAGCAGCGTAAACCCTAGCGGGAGCGGGGCAGATACGCAGTATTTT.

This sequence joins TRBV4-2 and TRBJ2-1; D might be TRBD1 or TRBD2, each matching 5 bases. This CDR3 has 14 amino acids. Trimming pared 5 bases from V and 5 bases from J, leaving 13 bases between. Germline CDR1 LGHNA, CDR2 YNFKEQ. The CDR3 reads CASSTPGPNNEQFF. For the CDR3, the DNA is TGTGCCAGCAGCACTCCGGGACCCAACAATGAGCAGTTCTTC.

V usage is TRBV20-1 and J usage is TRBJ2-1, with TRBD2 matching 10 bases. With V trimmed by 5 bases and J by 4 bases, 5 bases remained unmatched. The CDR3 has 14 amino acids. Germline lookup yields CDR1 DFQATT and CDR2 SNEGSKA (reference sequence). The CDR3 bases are TGCAGTGCTCCACCGGGACTAGCGTACAATGAGCAGTTCTTC. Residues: CSAPPGLAYNEQFF.

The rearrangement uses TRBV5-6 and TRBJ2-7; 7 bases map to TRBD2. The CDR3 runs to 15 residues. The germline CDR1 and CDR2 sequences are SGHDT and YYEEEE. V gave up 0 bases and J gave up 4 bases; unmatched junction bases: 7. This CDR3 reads CASSLGTGGGYEQYF. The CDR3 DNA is TGTGCCAGCAGCTTGGGAACGGGAGGAGGGTACGAGCAGTACTTC.

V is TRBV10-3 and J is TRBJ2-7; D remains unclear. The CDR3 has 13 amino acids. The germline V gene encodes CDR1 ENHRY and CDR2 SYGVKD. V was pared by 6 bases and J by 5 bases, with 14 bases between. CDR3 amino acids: CAISTTVPDEQYF. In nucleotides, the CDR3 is TGTGCCATCAGCACCACAGTCCCCGACGAGCAGTACTTC.

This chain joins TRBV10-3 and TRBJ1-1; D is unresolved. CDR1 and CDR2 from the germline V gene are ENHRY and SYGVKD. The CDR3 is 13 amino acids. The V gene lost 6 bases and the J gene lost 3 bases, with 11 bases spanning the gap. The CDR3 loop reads CAIRAPMYTEAFF. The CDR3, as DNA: TGTGCCATCAGAGCTCCAATGTACACTGAAGCTTTCTTT.

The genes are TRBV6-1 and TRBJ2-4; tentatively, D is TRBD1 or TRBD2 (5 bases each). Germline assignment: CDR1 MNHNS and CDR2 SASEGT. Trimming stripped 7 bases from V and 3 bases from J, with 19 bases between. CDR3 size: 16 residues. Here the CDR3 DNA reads TGTGCCAGCATGGGACCAGGAGACGTTGGCAAAAACATTCAGTACTTC. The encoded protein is CASMGPGDVGKNIQYF.